The clone carrying this T cell receptor (beta chain) was seen a handful of times. What it recognizes is unknown. Some clones are missing from TCRdb's copy, which holds only in-frame ones; the method was immunoSEQ multiplex PCR. This sample yields roughly 130,000 clones, of which approximately 88% are seen a single time; 2.5% to 4% belongs to the top ten. Specified time point: pretreatment peripheral blood. The data belong to a study of PD-L1 blockade in urothelial cancer. As for the study in general: After treatment start, blood was analyzed at 3 weeks (second dose) and at 6 weeks. Among blood samples, the median T cell count was approximately 150,000.

Broader study findings: Durable benefit was linked to greater 3-week expansion of tumor-associated blood clones.

This receptor was taken from a man between 50 and 59 years old with urothelial cancer. Sample: PBMCs, taken around atezolizumab (anti-PD-L1) treatment.

The CDR3 region is CASSYSGRANYGYTF. CDR3 DNA sequence: TGTGCCAGCAGTTACTCGGGCAGGGCTAACTATGGCTACACCTTC. This chain connects TRBV6-5 to TRBJ1-2; D perhaps matches TRBD1 (5 bases). The germline CDR1 and CDR2 sequences are MNHEY and SVGAGI. This CDR3 contains 15 residues. V was shortened by 0 bases and J by 0 bases, with 8 bases between the two germline ends.